This passage covers 5 T cell receptor beta chains from one sample sequenced in a study of shared clonotypes between healthy human individuals. Libraries were prepared by immunoSEQ multiplex PCR; TCRdb keeps only in-frame clonotypes and omits some of them. The sample has about 2,100,000 clones, 93% seen once; the top ten hold 1.5% to 2%. It was CD45RO-negative cells, positively selected for CCR7, that made up naive CD8 cells, with terminally differentiated effector memory CD45RA+ cells excluded. Material for sequencing was naive CD8+ T cells from PBMCs. Receptors originate from a man between 18 and 35 years old in good health. Some clones in this sample may be carry-over from other donors' samples.

The V gene is TRBV5-6, the J gene TRBJ2-2, with D uncertain. Trimming left V 4 bases short and J 6 bases short, with 13 bases between. The germline V gene has CDR1 SGHDT and CDR2 YYEEEE. CDR3 size: 14 residues. CDR3 coding DNA: TGTGCCAGCAGCCTCCCTGTTGTTGCCGGGGAGCTGTTTTTT. Protein product: CASSLPVVAGELFF. Supplemented by reference TRBV5-6 and TRBJ2-2, the full variable domain reads DAGVTQSPTHLIKTRGQQVTLRCSPKSGHDTVSWYQQALGQGPQFIFQYYEEEERQRGNFPDRFSGHQFPNYSSELNVNALLLGDSALYLCASSLPVVAGELFFGEGSRLTVL.

This chain's CDR3 is CAWRWTSGSYEQYF. CDR3 nucleotide sequence: TGTGCCTGGAGGTGGACTAGCGGGAGTTACGAGCAGTACTTC. This rearrangement joins TRBV30 to TRBJ2-7, with 13 nucleotides matching TRBD2. The V and J ends lost 3 bases and 4 bases, in that order; junction bases with no gene match: 3. Germline CDR1 reads GTSNPN; CDR2 reads SVGIG (reference sequence). This CDR3 region has 14 residues.

The CDR3 here is CASSLGGRREQYF. DNA of the CDR3: TGTGCCAGCAGCTTGGGGGGCAGGAGGGAGCAGTACTTC. J is TRBJ2-7 and V is TRBV5-8; TRBD1 or TRBD2 may be the D gene (5 bases each). The CDR3 has 13 amino acids. CDR1 SGHTS and CDR2 YDEGEE come from the germline V gene. V was clipped by 0 bases and J by 7 bases, with 11 bases between them.

The chain employs TRBV5-6 and TRBJ2-1; 7 bases fit TRBD2. The germline V gene has CDR1 SGHDT and CDR2 YYEEEE. CDR3 length: 17 residues. V lost 1 base to trimming and J lost 3 bases; unmatched junction nucleotides: 10. The chain's CDR3 is CASSLIRGGVLYNEQFF. The CDR3 DNA reads TGTGCCAGCAGCTTGATCCGTGGGGGGGTCCTCTACAATGAGCAGTTCTTC.

The chain links TRBV10-1 to TRBJ1-3, with unresolved D. Germline values: CDR1 WNHNN, CDR2 SYGVQD (reference sequence). Trimming cost V 0 bases and J 5 bases, with 14 bases left between them. CDR3 length: 16 amino acids. The CDR3 is CASSESRGAGRNTIYF. CDR3 nucleotide sequence: TGCGCCAGCAGTGAGTCGCGTGGTGCCGGGAGAAACACCATATATTTT.